This TCR beta chain derives from a study of T cells in localized non-small cell lung cancer. This table comes from immunoSEQ multiplex PCR, and its TCRdb copy is limited to in-frame clones, with some not included. The repertoire includes about 3,100 clones, 35% to 40% of them detected once, and 8% to 8.5% sits in the top ten. V was cut by 4 bases and J by 6 bases, with 13 bases left in between. The CDR3 contains 14 residues. The germline CDR1 and CDR2 sequences are SGHNT and YENEEA. V usage is TRBV11-3 and J usage is TRBJ2-1; D might be TRBD1 or TRBD2, each matching 6 bases. The source material was normal lung tissue next to the tumor, sampled before any cancer treatment. The TCR was taken from a woman aged 35-70 years with stage I lung adenocarcinoma. CDR3 in amino acids: CASSSEGDFNEQFF. For the CDR3, the DNA is TGTGCCAGCAGCTCGGAGGGGGACTTCAATGAGCAGTTCTTC.